The TCR beta chain described here comes from a study of blood T cell repertoires in COVID-19. Study summary: T cells, B-cell-depleted T cells, or PBMCs supplied cDNA or gDNA.

Here immunoSEQ multiplex PCR was the method, and the copy in TCRdb shows in-frame clones only, minus some. This sample has around 160,000 clones, with about 77% found just once. This clonotype was sampled from a woman at least 80 years old with acute or convalescent COVID-19. Material: peripheral blood.

CDR3 DNA: TGTGCCAGCAGCCGGGGACAGGGAAGGTGGACTGAAGCTTTCTTT. It is translated as CASSRGQGRWTEAFF. The gene calls are TRBV7-2 and TRBJ1-1; 9 bases fit TRBD1. CDR1 and CDR2 from the germline V gene are SGHTA and FQGNSA. With V trimmed by 5 bases and J by 5 bases, 9 bases remained unmatched. The CDR3 totals 15 residues.